The next 20 T cell receptor beta chains were all read from a single sample in a study of T cell responses to AZD1222 COVID-19 vaccine. Sequencing was performed with immunoSEQ multiplex PCR; in TCRdb, only in-frame clones are kept and a portion is missing. This table has about 93,000 clones, around 86% appearing once. The source material was peripheral blood, sampled on day 0 of AZD1222 vaccination. The receptors come from an adult in good health.

V and J are TRBV19 and TRBJ2-7; D is perhaps TRBD1 or TRBD2 (5 bases each). CDR1 and CDR2 from the germline V gene are LNHDA and SQIVND (reference sequence). V was pared by 1 base and J by 8 bases, with 18 bases between. CDR3 length equals 15 residues. CDR3 DNA: TGTGCCAGTAGTATAGTCCGGGACGGCGCCCTGAAGCAGTACTTC. This encodes CASSIVRDGALKQYF.

J is TRBJ1-6 and V is TRBV6-4, with D hard to call. Germline V gene lookup returns CDR1 MRHNA and CDR2 SNTAGT. Trimming removed 4 bases at V and 13 bases at J, with 5 bases between. The CDR3 is 10 residues long. The CDR3 loop is CASSGVPLHF. CDR3 bases: TGTGCCAGCAGTGGGGTTCCCCTCCACTTT.

The rearrangement links TRBV24-1 to TRBJ1-2, with D possibly matching TRBD1 (6 bases). This CDR3 region has 14 residues. Between the trimmed V and J ends, which lost 0 bases and 6 bases, there was a span of 10 bases. The germline V gene encodes CDR1 KGHDR and CDR2 SFDVKD. The CDR3 DNA follows: TGTGCCACCAGTGATTTGGTAGGGGGGCATGGCTACACCTTC. Its protein product is CATSDLVGGHGYTF.

This clone was picked up one time. The chain's CDR3 is CASSPTTGGFGEQYF. CDR3 sequence (DNA): TGTGCCAGCAGCCCTACGACAGGGGGTTTTGGCGAGCAGTACTTC. This rearrangement joins TRBV2 to TRBJ2-7; 9 nucleotides line up with TRBD1. The CDR3 sequence is 15 residues long. J was trimmed by 6 bases and V by 6 bases; bases with no gene match: 12. Germline CDR1 reads SNHLY; CDR2 reads FYNNEI.

This clone has just a few counts. The chain employs TRBV6-5 and TRBJ2-5, with D maybe TRBD2 (6 bases). The CDR3 is made up of 14 amino acids. The germline V gene encodes CDR1 MNHEY and CDR2 SVGAGI. Between the trimmed V and J ends, which lost 2 bases and 3 bases, there was a span of 10 bases. The chain's CDR3 is CASSYRRGEETQYF. CDR3 coding DNA: TGTGCCAGCAGTTACCGGCGCGGGGAAGAGACCCAGTACTTC.

V gene TRBV2 combines with J gene TRBJ1-3; the match to TRBD1 covers 7 bases. Germline V gene sequence: CDR1 SNHLY, CDR2 FYNNEI. This CDR3 spans 15 amino acids. V shed 5 bases, J shed 2 bases, and the junction held 6 bases outside the gene matches. The chain's CDR3 is CASSFRTGAGNTIYF. In DNA form, the CDR3 reads TGTGCCAGCAGTTTTCGGACAGGTGCTGGAAACACCATATATTTT. Using reference TRBV2 and TRBJ1-3 for the parts outside the CDR3, the full variable domain is EPEVTQTPSHQVTQMGQEVILRCVPISNHLYFYWYRQILGQKVEFLVSFYNNEISEKSEIFDDQFSVERPDGSNFTLKIRSTKLEDSAMYFCASSFRTGAGNTIYFGEGSWLTVV.

CDR3 sequence (DNA): TGTGCCAGCAGCCGGGACAGGGCGGGCTATGGCTACACCTTC. It translates to CASSRDRAGYGYTF. The chain employs TRBV6-2 or TRBV6-3 and TRBJ1-2; 9 bases map to TRBD1. Germline lookup yields CDR1 MNHEY and CDR2 SVGEGT. Germline trimming cut 6 bases from V and 4 bases from J; bases unmatched to any gene: 6. The CDR3 is made up of 14 amino acids.

The rearrangement uses TRBV28 and TRBJ1-4; no clear D gene. Germline lookup yields CDR1 MDHEN and CDR2 SYDVKM. The CDR3 contains 14 residues. Trimming shortened V by 3 bases and J by 0 bases, and 5 bases separated the two germline ends. Here the CDR3 reads CASSFTATNEKLFF. The CDR3 bases are TGTGCCAGCAGTTTCACAGCAACTAATGAAAAACTGTTTTTT.

The V call is TRBV11-3, the J call TRBJ1-1; D gene unclear. Trimming removed 5 bases at V and 4 bases at J, with 11 bases between. The CDR3 sequence is 13 residues long. Germline CDR1 SGHNT, CDR2 YENEEA. The CDR3 DNA reads TGTGCCAGCAGCCAATTACGGACCACTGAAGCTTTCTTT. This codes for CASSQLRTTEAFF.

The chain carries TRBV13 and TRBJ2-7; either TRBD1 or TRBD2 may supply D (5 bases each). The V gene's germline CDR1 is PRHDT and CDR2 FYEKMQ (reference sequence). The CDR3 loop spans 14 amino acids. V lost 5 bases and J 6 bases, leaving 17 bases between the germline ends. The CDR3 bases are TGTGCCAGCAGCAGGGGACGGCCGTTGGGCGAGCAGTACTTC. It codes for CASSRGRPLGEQYF.

This rearrangement joins TRBV7-3 to TRBJ2-1, with 12 nucleotides matching TRBD2. Germline values: CDR1 SGHTA, CDR2 FQGTGA. The CDR3 spans 17 residues. With V trimmed by 5 bases and J by 5 bases, 10 bases remained unmatched. The CDR3 bases are TGTGCCAGCAGCCACGGGGTTCTAGCGGGAGGGAACAATGAGCAGTTCTTC. Amino acids: CASSHGVLAGGNNEQFF.

V and J are TRBV28 and TRBJ2-7; TRBD1 matches at 7 bases. The CDR3 covers 14 residues. Germline assignment: CDR1 MDHEN and CDR2 SYDVKM. Germline trimming cut 8 bases from V and 0 bases from J; bases unmatched to any gene: 7. CDR3 DNA sequence: TGTGCCAGCGAAGGGGCAGGGGGCTCCTACGAGCAGTACTTC. Translating gives CASEGAGGSYEQYF.

This clone has only one observation. This sequence joins TRBV9 and TRBJ1-3; 7 bases line up with TRBD1. The CDR3 sequence is 16 residues long. Per germline, CDR1 SGDLS and CDR2 YYNGEE. V dropped 3 bases and J dropped 2; count of bases not matched to a gene: 8. CDR3 bases: TGTGCCAGCAGCGCAGCCACAGGGGAGGCTGGAAACACCATATATTTT. Its translation: CASSAATGEAGNTIYF.

Here the CDR3 DNA reads TGTGCCAGCAGTTCTGCGGGGGCCTCCTACAATGAGCAGTTCTTC. This gives the protein CASSSAGASYNEQFF. V usage is TRBV5-8 and J usage is TRBJ2-1, with a tentative D call TRBD2 (7 bases). The CDR3 sequence is 15 residues long. CDR1 and CDR2 (germline): SGHTS, YDEGEE. V was cut by 5 bases and J by 0 bases, with 12 bases left in between.

The V gene is TRBV19, the J gene TRBJ2-2; D gene unclear. V gave up 5 bases and J gave up 4 bases, with 11 bases separating them. Germline loops: CDR1 LNHDA, CDR2 SQIVND (reference sequence). The CDR3 loop spans 14 amino acids. CDR3 DNA sequence: TGTGCCAGTAGTCGCCAGGAGACCACCGGGGAGCTGTTTTTT. Its translation: CASSRQETTGELFF.

The V call is TRBV19, the J call TRBJ2-2; the match to TRBD1 covers 8 bases. Per germline, CDR1 LNHDA and CDR2 SQIVND (reference sequence). This CDR3 comprises 16 residues. The V gene end was trimmed by 8 bases and the J gene end by 5 bases; junction bases not matched to a gene: 13. The CDR3 region has the DNA TGTGCCAGTCTCTCGAACCGGGACAGGATTACCGGGGAGCTGTTTTTT. Protein: CASLSNRDRITGELFF. Full variable domain (outside the CDR3, taken from reference TRBV19 and TRBJ2-2): DGGITQSPKYLFRKEGQNVTLSCEQNLNHDAMYWYRQDPGQGLRLIYYSQIVNDFQKGDIAEGYSVSREKKESFPLTVTSAQKNPTAFYLCASLSNRDRITGELFFGEGSRLTVL.

This clone was observed a few times. CDR3 sequence (DNA): TGTGCCAGCAGTTACTCGGGGGGACCCACAGATACGCAGTATTTT. Translation: CASSYSGGPTDTQYF. V and J are TRBV6-5 and TRBJ2-3, with D perhaps TRBD2 (6 bases). Germline CDR1 MNHEY, CDR2 SVGAGI. Trimming pared 0 bases from V and 2 bases from J, leaving 9 bases between. CDR3 length: 15 residues.

The chain recombines TRBV27 with TRBJ1-3; TRBD1 matches 8 bases. The J segment lost 1 base and the V segment lost 6 bases, leaving 11 bases of the junction unmatched. This CDR3 has 17 amino acids. CDR1 MNHEY and CDR2 SMNVEV come from the germline V gene (reference sequence). The CDR3 sequence is CASRQRRDRLSGNTIYF. DNA for the CDR3: TGTGCCAGCAGGCAAAGGCGGGACAGGCTTTCTGGAAACACCATATATTTT.

CDR3 in amino acids: CASSETLGSYNEQFF. The CDR3 nucleotides are TGTGCCAGCAGTGAAACCCTGGGCTCCTACAATGAGCAGTTCTTC. The chain carries TRBV6-1 and TRBJ2-1, with unresolved D. Germline CDR1 reads MNHNS; CDR2 reads SASEGT. This CDR3 is 15 amino acids long. Trimming removed 2 bases at V and 0 bases at J, with 8 bases between.

The chain joins TRBV6-5 to TRBJ2-1; TRBD2 agrees at 9 bases. Germline CDR1 and CDR2: MNHEY and SVGAGI. V shed 5 bases, J shed 5 bases, and the junction held 4 bases outside the gene matches. The CDR3 runs 14 residues. In DNA form, the CDR3 reads TGTGCCAGCAGTCCTAGCGGGACCCACAATGAGCAGTTCTTC. Its translation: CASSPSGTHNEQFF.